The 7 T cell receptor beta chains below come from one sample, sequenced in a study of Ad26.COV2.S vaccination and SARS-CoV-2 variants. Assay: immunoSEQ multiplex PCR; the TCRdb copy retains only in-frame clones and omits some. This sample carries hundreds of thousands of clones, roughly 90% of them seen once, and the ten largest clones take around 1.5%. Treatment given: some 20 received Ad26.COV2.S at low or high dose, single or two shots; about five received placebo; per-sample allocation not given. Material that was analyzed had been drawn on day 63 after the first vaccine or placebo injection. Sequencing used peripheral blood, obtained in a trial of Ad26.COV2.S vaccine versus placebo. The origin of the receptors is a person between 18 and 59 years old who received the Ad26.COV2.S COVID-19 vaccine or a placebo.

This sequence joins TRBV15 and TRBJ1-5, with D possibly matching TRBD1 (5 bases). CDR1 and CDR2 (germline): LNHNV, YYDKDF (reference sequence). The CDR3 consists of 14 residues. V lost 3 bases and J 0 bases, leaving 6 bases between the germline ends. The CDR3 bases are TGTGCCACCAGCAGTCAGGGTAGCAATCAGCCCCAGCATTTT. This encodes CATSSQGSNQPQHF. Combining the CDR3 with reference TRBV15 and TRBJ1-5 gives the whole variable domain DAMVIQNPRYQVTQFGKPVTLSCSQTLNHNVMYWYQQKSSQAPKLLFHYYDKDFNNEADTPDNFQSRRPNTSFCFLDIRSPGLGDTAMYLCATSSQGSNQPQHFGDGTRLSIL.

The genes are TRBV27 and TRBJ1-6, with TRBD1 matching over 7 bases. The CDR3 totals 13 residues. The V gene end was trimmed by 4 bases and the J gene end by 7 bases; junction bases not matched to a gene: 1. The V gene's germline CDR1 is MNHEY and CDR2 SMNVEV (reference sequence). Here the CDR3 DNA reads TGTGCCAGCAGTTACAGGGGAAATTCACCCCTCCACTTT. This gives the protein CASSYRGNSPLHF.

The chain couples TRBV7-9 to TRBJ2-2, with a weak D call TRBD1 (6 bases). Deletions cut 0 bases from V and 0 bases from J, with 11 bases between. Germline values: CDR1 SEHNR, CDR2 FQNEAQ (reference sequence). The CDR3 spans 17 residues. Written as DNA, the CDR3 is TGTGCCAGCAGCTTAGCTGGACAGTCCACGAACACCGGGGAGCTGTTTTTT. Translated: CASSLAGQSTNTGELFF.

V gene TRBV5-4 combines with J gene TRBJ2-1, with D possibly being TRBD2 (5 bases). Germline V gene data show CDR1 as SGHNT and CDR2 as YYREEE (reference sequence). The CDR3 is made up of 15 amino acids. Trimming shortened V by 3 bases and J by 2 bases, and 12 bases separated the two germline ends. The CDR3 nucleotides are TGTGCCAGCAGCTCAGTGGGAGATACCTACAATGAGCAGTTCTTC. This encodes CASSSVGDTYNEQFF.

The V call is TRBV30, the J call TRBJ2-5; 7 bases map to TRBD2. J gave up 6 bases and V 0 bases, and 13 bases lay outside the gene matches. CDR3 length equals 16 residues. CDR1 and CDR2 (germline): GTSNPN, SVGIG (reference sequence). The CDR3 spells CAWSVGGRGSRKTQYF. The CDR3 bases are TGTGCCTGGAGTGTAGGCGGGAGAGGTTCTAGAAAGACCCAGTACTTC.

The J gene is TRBJ2-2, the V gene TRBV7-2; D not resolved. The CDR3 consists of 14 residues. The germline V gene has CDR1 SGHTA and CDR2 FQGNSA. V lost 3 bases to trimming and J lost 1 base, with 6 bases between them. In DNA, the CDR3 is TGTGCCAGCAGCTTGAGCCTGAACACCGGGGAGCTGTTTTTT. Translation gives CASSLSLNTGELFF.

V usage is TRBV11-1 and J usage is TRBJ1-1; D ambiguous. Per the germline V gene, CDR1 is SGHAT and CDR2 is FQDESV (reference sequence). Trimming pared 3 bases from V and 0 bases from J, leaving 11 bases between. The CDR3 extends over 15 amino acids. The CDR3 bases are TGTGCCAGCAGCTTCAACTCCCCTATGAACACTGAAGCTTTCTTT. Its translation: CASSFNSPMNTEAFF.